Listed below are T cell receptor beta chains from one sample, sequenced in a study of blood T cell repertoires in COVID-19. The data were produced by immunoSEQ multiplex PCR, yet TCRdb's version contains in-frame clones alone and is incomplete. There are approximately 160,000 clones in the sample; over 60% occur only once, and less than 9.5% lies in the top ten. The sample comprised peripheral blood. Receptors were obtained from a man between 60 and 75 years old with acute or convalescent COVID-19. CDR3s include the opening cysteine and the closing phenylalanine or tryptophan. D genes are given only for firm matches. Not all rows give a size; the values are once, few, many and, for expanded clones, a class.

D	V	J	size	DNA	CDR3
TRBD2	TRBV6-1	TRBJ2-3	few	TGTGCCAGCAGTGAAGCTAGCGGGGTATATACGCAGTATTTT	CASSEASGVYTQYF
NA	TRBV6-2/TRBV6-3	TRBJ1-5	once	TGTGCCAGCAGTTACTCGTTTCGTTATCAGCCCCAGCATTTT	CASSYSFRYQPQHF
NA	TRBV6-5	TRBJ2-5	NA	TGTGCCAGCACCAGATGGGAGACCCAGTACTTC	CASTRWETQYF
NA	TRBV2	TRBJ2-2	NA	TGTGCCAGCATGAGACAGACGAACACCGGGGAGCTGTTTTTT	CASMRQTNTGELFF
NA	TRBV4-3	TRBJ1-2	NA	TGCGCCAGCAGCCAAGCGCGTTTGACAGGCGGGGGCTACACCTTC	CASSQARLTGGGYTF
TRBD2	TRBV30	TRBJ2-1	NA	TGTGCCTGGAGTGTACTGGGGGGGGATGAGCAGTTCTTC	CAWSVLGGDEQFF
NA	TRBV18	TRBJ1-1	NA	TGTGCCAGCTCACTTTATGCGACTGAAGCTTTCTTT	CASSLYATEAFF
NA	TRBV11-3	TRBJ2-1	NA	TGTGCCAGCAGCTTAGGAGGGACACCCAATGAGCAGTTCTTC	CASSLGGTPNEQFF
TRBD1	TRBV7-2	TRBJ1-5	NA	TGTGCCAGCAGCCCCCAGGGGGCCTTGGGACAGCCCCAGCATTTT	CASSPQGALGQPQHF
TRBD1	TRBV5-4	TRBJ1-1	once	TGTGCCAGCAGCTGGGGGACAGGGAACACTGAAGCTTTCTTT	CASSWGTGNTEAFF
TRBD1	TRBV12-3/TRBV12-4	TRBJ1-2	NA	TGTGCCAGCAGTCAGACAGGGGGTGGCTACACCTTC	CASSQTGGGYTF
TRBD1	TRBV19	TRBJ1-6	NA	TGTGCCAGTAGTCCCCGGGGGACAGGGAGTTCACCCCTCCACTTT	CASSPRGTGSSPLHF
TRBD1	TRBV27	TRBJ1-4	NA	TGTGCCAGCAGTTACCGGACAGGTGAAAAACTGTTTTTT	CASSYRTGEKLFF
TRBD1	TRBV19	TRBJ1-4	NA	TGTGCCAGCCGGACAGGGTGGAGTGAAAAACTGTTTTTT	CASRTGWSEKLFF
TRBD2	TRBV7-8	TRBJ2-3	NA	TGTGCCAGCTCGATTCGACTAGCGGAGCCTAGCACAGATACGCAGTATTTT	CASSIRLAEPSTDTQYF
NA	TRBV30	TRBJ1-1	NA	TGTGCCTGGAGCCACGACAGACAAGAAGCTTTCTTT	CAWSHDRQEAFF
NA	TRBV7-9	TRBJ1-5	NA	TGTGCCAGCAGCCCACAGGGAATGGGAAATCAGCCCCAGCATTTT	CASSPQGMGNQPQHF
NA	TRBV6-5	TRBJ2-2	NA	TGTGCCAGCAGTCTGACAGGAAGGGTCGGGGAGCTGTTTTTT	CASSLTGRVGELFF
TRBD1	TRBV19	TRBJ1-4	NA	TGTGCCAGTCGACAGGGGACACCTAATGAAAAACTGTTTTTT	CASRQGTPNEKLFF
TRBD2	TRBV7-3	TRBJ2-1	NA	TGTGCCAGCAGCTCCTCTAGCGGGAATGAGCAGTTCTTC	CASSSSSGNEQFF
NA	TRBV5-1	TRBJ2-1	NA	TGCGCCAGCAGCTTGGATACTAGGAATGAGCAGTTCTTC	CASSLDTRNEQFF
TRBD1	TRBV27	TRBJ2-7	NA	TGTGCCAGCAGTCAACGATGGACAGGGGGCTCCTACGAGCAGTACTTC	CASSQRWTGGSYEQYF
TRBD1	TRBV7-3	TRBJ2-7	NA	TGTGCCAGCAGCCAAGGACAGGGCAGCGAGCAGTACTTC	CASSQGQGSEQYF
TRBD1	TRBV6-5	TRBJ2-7	few	TGTGCCAGCAGTTATCGACAGGGCAGCGAGCAGTACTTC	CASSYRQGSEQYF
NA	TRBV14	TRBJ2-1	NA	TGTGCCAGCAGCTTACAGGGTTGGGGCAATGAGCAGTTCTTC	CASSLQGWGNEQFF
TRBD1	TRBV5-4	TRBJ1-2	NA	TGTGCCAGCAGCTTGGACAGGGGTTGGAATGGCTACACCTTC	CASSLDRGWNGYTF
TRBD1	TRBV7-2	TRBJ2-7	NA	TGTGCCAGCAGCAGAGGACAGGGGGCCGGCGAGCAGTACTTC	CASSRGQGAGEQYF
NA	TRBV9	TRBJ2-3	NA	TGTGCCAGCAGCGTAATTTCTAGCTCGGATACGCAGTATTTT	CASSVISSSDTQYF
NA	TRBV2	TRBJ1-5	few	TGTGCCAGCTTCCTTGGGACTGGTAATCAGCCCCAGCATTTT	CASFLGTGNQPQHF